The T cell receptor beta chain under discussion was sequenced for a study of T-cell memory formation after mild COVID-19. CDR1 and CDR2 from the germline V gene are SGHTA and FQGTGA. The CDR3 runs 13 residues. With 8 bases removed from V and 6 bases from J, the gap between germline ends came to 15 bases. MiXCR, applied by TCRdb to the 5' RACE reads, yields one record per CDR3 protein. The sample yields around 190,000 distinct CDR3 sequences, around 18% seen once. The TCR comes from a man in his late teens or twenties who had mild COVID-19 (a few samples of this study predate the infection). Cell type and time point are not known. Sequencing used PBMCs or a T cell subset sorted from them (not recorded which). V gene TRBV7-3 combines with J gene TRBJ2-3; TRBD1 is a possible D gene (5 bases). CDR3 protein: CASRKSAGDTQYF. CDR3 in DNA: TGTGCCAGCCGAAAGAGTGCAGGGGATACGCAGTATTTT.